This section outlines one TCR beta chain sequence together with its context. The source of the sample is a study of blood T cell repertoires in COVID-19. Study as a whole: The United States, Italy and Spain provided the acute and convalescent COVID-19 samples. PBMCs, B-cell-depleted T cells, or T cells were the source of the cDNA or gDNA that made up the material.

Looked up from germline, CDR1 is SGDLS and CDR2 is YYNGEE. The V end was cut by 1 base, the J end by 5 bases, with 12 bases between. The CDR3 has 14 residues. Original methodology: Using reference gene primer amplification, nucleated cell counts were estimated. The repertoire was sequenced with immunoSEQ multiplex PCR; TCRdb's copy has only in-frame clones and lacks some. V, J and clone size are taken as reported in that table, and D and trimming were inferred from the DNA itself. The repertoire holds approximately 94,000 clones, with around 90% as singletons. This rearrangement joins TRBV9 to TRBJ2-5; the D gene is possibly TRBD1 (7 bases). Sample: peripheral blood. The sequence was obtained from a woman of 80 years or more with active COVID-19. The CDR3 sequence: CASSVQGGGETQYF. CDR3 DNA sequence: TGTGCCAGCAGCGTACAGGGGGGCGGGGAGACCCAGTACTTC.